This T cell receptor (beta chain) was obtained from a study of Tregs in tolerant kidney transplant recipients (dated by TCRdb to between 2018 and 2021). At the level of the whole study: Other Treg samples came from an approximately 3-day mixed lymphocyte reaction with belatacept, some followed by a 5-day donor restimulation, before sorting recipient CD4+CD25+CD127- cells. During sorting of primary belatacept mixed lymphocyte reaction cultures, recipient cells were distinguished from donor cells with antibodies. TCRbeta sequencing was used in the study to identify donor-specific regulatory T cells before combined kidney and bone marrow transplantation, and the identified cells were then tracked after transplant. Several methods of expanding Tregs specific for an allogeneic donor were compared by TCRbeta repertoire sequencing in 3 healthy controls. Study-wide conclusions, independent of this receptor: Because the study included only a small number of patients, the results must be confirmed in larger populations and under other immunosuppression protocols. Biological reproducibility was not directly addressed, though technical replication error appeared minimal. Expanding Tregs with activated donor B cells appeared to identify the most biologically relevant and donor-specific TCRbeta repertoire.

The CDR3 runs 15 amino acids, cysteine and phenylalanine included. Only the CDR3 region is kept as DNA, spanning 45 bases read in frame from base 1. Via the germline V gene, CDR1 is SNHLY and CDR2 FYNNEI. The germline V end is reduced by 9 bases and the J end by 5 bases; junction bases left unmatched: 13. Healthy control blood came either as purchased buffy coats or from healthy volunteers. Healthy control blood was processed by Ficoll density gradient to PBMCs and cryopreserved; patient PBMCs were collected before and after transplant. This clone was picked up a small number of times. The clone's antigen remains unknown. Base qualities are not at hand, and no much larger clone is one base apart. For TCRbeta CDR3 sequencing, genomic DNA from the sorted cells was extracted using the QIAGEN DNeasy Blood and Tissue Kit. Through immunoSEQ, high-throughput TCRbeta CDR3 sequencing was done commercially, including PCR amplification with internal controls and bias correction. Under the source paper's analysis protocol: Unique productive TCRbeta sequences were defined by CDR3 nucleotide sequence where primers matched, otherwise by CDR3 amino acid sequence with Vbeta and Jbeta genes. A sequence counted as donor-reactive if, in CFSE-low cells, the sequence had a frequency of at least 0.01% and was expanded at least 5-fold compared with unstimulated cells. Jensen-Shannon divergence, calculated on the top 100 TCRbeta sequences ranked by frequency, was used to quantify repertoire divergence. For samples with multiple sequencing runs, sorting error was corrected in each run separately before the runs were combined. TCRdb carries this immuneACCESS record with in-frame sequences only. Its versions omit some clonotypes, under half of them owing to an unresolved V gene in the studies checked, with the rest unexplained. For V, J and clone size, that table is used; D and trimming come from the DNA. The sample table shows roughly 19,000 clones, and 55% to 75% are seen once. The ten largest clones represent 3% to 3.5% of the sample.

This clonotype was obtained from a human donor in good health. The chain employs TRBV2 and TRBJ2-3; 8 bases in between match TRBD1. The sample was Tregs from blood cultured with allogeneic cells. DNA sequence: TGTGCCAGGGCGGTCGCAGGGACAGGAGGAGATACGCAGTATTTT. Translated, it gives CARAVAGTGGDTQYF.